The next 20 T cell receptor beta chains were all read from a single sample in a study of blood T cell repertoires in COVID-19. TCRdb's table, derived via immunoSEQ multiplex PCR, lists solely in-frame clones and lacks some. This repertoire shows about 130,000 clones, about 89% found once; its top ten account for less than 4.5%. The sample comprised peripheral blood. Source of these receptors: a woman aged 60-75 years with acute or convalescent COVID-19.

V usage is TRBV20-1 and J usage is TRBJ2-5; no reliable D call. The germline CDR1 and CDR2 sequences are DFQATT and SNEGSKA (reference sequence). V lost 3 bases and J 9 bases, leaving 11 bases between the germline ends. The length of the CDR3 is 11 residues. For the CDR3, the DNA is TGCAGTGCTAGGGGTGAGGCGGCCCAGTACTTC. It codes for CSARGEAAQYF.

The chain's CDR3 is CASSPPPAGENNEQFF. The DNA for the CDR3 is TGTGCCAGCAGCCCGCCCCCCGCGGGAGAGAACAATGAGCAGTTCTTC. V gene TRBV7-6 combines with J gene TRBJ2-1, with 7 bases matching TRBD2. Germline trimming cut 5 bases from V and 5 bases from J; bases unmatched to any gene: 12. CDR3 length: 16 residues. Per germline, CDR1 SGHVS and CDR2 FNYEAQ.

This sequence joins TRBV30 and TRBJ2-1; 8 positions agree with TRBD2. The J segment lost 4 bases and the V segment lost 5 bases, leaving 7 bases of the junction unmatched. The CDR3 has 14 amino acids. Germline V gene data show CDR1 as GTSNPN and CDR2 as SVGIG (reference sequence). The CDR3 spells CAWGEVAGYNEQFF. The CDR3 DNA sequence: TGTGCCTGGGGCGAAGTAGCGGGATACAATGAGCAGTTCTTC.

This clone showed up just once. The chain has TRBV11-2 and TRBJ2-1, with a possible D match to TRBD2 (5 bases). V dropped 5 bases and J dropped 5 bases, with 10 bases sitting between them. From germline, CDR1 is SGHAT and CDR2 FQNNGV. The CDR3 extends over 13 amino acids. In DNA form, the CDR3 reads TGTGCCAGCAGCCTCGGACTGAACAATGAGCAGTTCTTC. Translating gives CASSLGLNNEQFF. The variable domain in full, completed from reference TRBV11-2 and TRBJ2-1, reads EAGVAQSPRYKIIEKRQSVAFWCNPISGHATLYWYQQILGQGPKLLIQFQNNGVVDDSQLPKDRFSAERLKGVDSTLKIQPAKLEDSAVYLCASSLGLNNEQFFGPGTRLTVL.

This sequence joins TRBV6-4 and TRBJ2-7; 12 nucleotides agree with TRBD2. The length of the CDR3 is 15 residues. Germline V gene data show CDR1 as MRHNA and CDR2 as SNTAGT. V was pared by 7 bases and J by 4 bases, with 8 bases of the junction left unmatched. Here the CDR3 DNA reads TGTGCCAGCACCGGACTAGCGGGATCGAGGTACGAGCAGTACGTC. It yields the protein CASTGLAGSRYEQYV.

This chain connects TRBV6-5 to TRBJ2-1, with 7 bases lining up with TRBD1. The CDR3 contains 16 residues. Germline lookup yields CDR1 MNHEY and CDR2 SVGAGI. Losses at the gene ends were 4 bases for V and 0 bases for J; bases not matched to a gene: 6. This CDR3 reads CASSLGGAGSYNEQFF. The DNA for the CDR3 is TGTGCCAGCAGTTTAGGGGGCGCCGGCTCCTACAATGAGCAGTTCTTC.

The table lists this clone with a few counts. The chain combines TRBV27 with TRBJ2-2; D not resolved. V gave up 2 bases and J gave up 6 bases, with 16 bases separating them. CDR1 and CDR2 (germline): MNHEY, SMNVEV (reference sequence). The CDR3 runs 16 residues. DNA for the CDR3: TGTGCCAGCAGTTTAATGCCCAGGCAGAGAGCCGGGGAGCTGTTTTTT. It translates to CASSLMPRQRAGELFF.

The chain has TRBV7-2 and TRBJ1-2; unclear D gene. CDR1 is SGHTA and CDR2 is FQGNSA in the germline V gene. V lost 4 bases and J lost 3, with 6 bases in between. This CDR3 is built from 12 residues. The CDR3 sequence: CASSSDHYGYTF. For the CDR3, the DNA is TGTGCCAGCAGCTCAGATCACTATGGCTACACCTTC.

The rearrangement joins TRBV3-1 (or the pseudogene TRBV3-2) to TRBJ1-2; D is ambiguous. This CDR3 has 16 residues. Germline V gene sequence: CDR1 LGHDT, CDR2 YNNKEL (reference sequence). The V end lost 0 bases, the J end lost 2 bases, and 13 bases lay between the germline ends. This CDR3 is CASSQEVKVLNYGYTF. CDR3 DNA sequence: TGTGCCAGCAGCCAAGAGGTCAAAGTCCTAAACTATGGCTACACCTTC.

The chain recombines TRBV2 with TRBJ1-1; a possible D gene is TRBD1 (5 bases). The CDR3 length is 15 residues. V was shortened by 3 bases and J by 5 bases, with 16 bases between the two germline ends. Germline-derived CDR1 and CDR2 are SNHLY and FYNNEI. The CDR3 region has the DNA TGTGCCAGCAGTGAGGTGGCGGGGGTCGGGACTGAAGCTTTCTTT. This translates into CASSEVAGVGTEAFF.

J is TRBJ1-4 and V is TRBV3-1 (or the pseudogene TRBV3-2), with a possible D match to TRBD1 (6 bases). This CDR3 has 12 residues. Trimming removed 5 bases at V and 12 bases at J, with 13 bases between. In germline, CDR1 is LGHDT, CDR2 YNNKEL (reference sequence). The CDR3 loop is CASSYRRGELFF. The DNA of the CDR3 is TGTGCCAGCAGCTACCGCAGGGGAGAACTGTTTTTT.

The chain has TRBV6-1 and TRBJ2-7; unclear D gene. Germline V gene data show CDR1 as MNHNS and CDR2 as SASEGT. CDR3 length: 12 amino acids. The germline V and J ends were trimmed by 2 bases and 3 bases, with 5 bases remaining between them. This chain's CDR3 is CASSESGYEQYF. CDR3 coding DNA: TGTGCCAGCAGTGAATCGGGCTACGAGCAGTACTTC.

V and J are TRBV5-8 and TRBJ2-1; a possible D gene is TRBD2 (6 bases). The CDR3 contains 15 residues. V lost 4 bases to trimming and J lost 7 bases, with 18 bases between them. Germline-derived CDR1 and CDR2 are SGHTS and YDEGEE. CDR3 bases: TGTGCCAGCAGCCCAGCGGGCCAAGTCGGGAATGAGCAGTTCTTC. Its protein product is CASSPAGQVGNEQFF.

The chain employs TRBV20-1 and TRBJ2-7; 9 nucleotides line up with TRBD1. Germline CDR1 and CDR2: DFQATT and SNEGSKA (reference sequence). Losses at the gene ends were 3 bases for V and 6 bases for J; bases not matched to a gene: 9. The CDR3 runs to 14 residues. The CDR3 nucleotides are TGCAGTGCTAGTCCCGGGACAGGGTTTGGCGAGCAGTACTTC. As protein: CSASPGTGFGEQYF.

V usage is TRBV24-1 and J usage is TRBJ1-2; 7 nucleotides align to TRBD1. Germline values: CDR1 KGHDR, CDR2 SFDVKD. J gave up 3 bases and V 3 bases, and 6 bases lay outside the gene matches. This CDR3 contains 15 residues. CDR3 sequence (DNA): TGTGCCACCAGTGATCCCGGGACAGCCTACTATGGCTACACCTTC. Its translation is CATSDPGTAYYGYTF.

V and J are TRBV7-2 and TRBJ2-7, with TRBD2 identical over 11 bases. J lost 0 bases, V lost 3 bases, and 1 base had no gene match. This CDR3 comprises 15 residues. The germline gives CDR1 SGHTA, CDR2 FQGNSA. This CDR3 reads CASSFGLAGSYEQYF. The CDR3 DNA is TGTGCCAGCAGCTTCGGACTAGCGGGCTCCTACGAGCAGTACTTC.

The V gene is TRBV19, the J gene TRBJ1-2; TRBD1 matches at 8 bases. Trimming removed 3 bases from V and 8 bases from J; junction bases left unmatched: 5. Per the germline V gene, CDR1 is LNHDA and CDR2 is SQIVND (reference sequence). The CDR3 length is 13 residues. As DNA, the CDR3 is TGTGCCAGTAGTATCCCCAGGGGGCGAGGCTACACCTTC. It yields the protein CASSIPRGRGYTF.

CDR3: CASSSRLTGAGTEAFF. The CDR3, as DNA: TGTGCCAGCAGTTCCCGCTTGACAGGAGCGGGGACTGAAGCTTTCTTT. The V and J genes are TRBV6-5 and TRBJ1-1, with a possible D match to TRBD1 (6 bases). The germline V gene has CDR1 MNHEY and CDR2 SVGAGI. This CDR3 is built from 16 residues. The V and J ends lost 4 bases and 5 bases respectively, with 20 bases between them.

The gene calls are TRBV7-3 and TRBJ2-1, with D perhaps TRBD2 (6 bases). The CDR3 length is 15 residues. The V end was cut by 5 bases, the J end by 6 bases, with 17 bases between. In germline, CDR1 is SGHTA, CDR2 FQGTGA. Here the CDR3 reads CASSQSRTTFNEQFF. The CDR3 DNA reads TGTGCCAGCAGCCAGTCAAGGACTACATTCAATGAGCAGTTCTTC.

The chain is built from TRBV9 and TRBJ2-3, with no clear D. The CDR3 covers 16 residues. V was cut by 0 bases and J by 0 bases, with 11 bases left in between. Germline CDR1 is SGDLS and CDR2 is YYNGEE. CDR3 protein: CASSVDGGTSTDTQYF. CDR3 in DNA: TGTGCCAGCAGCGTAGATGGCGGAACTAGCACAGATACGCAGTATTTT.